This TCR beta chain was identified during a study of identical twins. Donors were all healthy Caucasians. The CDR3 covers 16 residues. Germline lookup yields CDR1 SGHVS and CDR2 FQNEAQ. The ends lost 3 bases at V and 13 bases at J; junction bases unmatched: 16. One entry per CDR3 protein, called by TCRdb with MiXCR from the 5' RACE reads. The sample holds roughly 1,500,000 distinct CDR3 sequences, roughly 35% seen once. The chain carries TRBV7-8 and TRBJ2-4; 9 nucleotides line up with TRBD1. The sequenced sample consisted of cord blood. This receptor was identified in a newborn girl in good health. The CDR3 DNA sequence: TGTGCCAGCAGCTTGTGGGGCCGGGACAGGGACCAACGGCAGTACTTC. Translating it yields CASSLWGRDRDQRQYF.